This T cell receptor beta chain was sequenced in a study of cytomegalovirus exposure and HLA in healthy donors. Use of 60 Vbeta and 13 Jbeta primers characterized the PCR. The protocol was immunoSEQ multiplex PCR, while the TCRdb copy is restricted to in-frame clones and leaves out a portion. Altogether roughly 140,000 clones are present, about 79% being singletons, with the ten largest covering roughly 0.69%. This TCR was sampled from a male donor in good health and CMV-seronegative. Sequenced sample: PBMCs.

The CDR3 nucleotides are TGCGCCAGCAGCCAAGATCATGGCGGGTATATGAACACCGGGGAGCTGTTTTTT. It encodes CASSQDHGGYMNTGELFF. J is TRBJ2-2 and V is TRBV4-1; maybe TRBD2 (5 bases). The CDR3 covers 18 residues. CDR1 is MGHRA, CDR2 YSYEKL, per germline. The V gene lost 0 bases and the J gene lost 1 base, with 15 bases spanning the gap.